The 3 T cell receptor beta chains below all came from one sample that was sequenced in a study of blood T cell repertoires in COVID-19. Sequencing was performed with immunoSEQ multiplex PCR; in TCRdb, only in-frame clones are kept and a portion is missing. The table has roughly 250,000 clones, around 87% seen once. Specimen: PBMCs or T cells enriched from blood (not recorded which). The receptors stem from a woman aged 18-29 years who had recovered from COVID-19.

V and J are TRBV2 and TRBJ2-7; TRBD1 might be the D (5 bases). Germline assignment: CDR1 SNHLY and CDR2 FYNNEI. CDR3 length: 14 amino acids. With 6 bases removed from V and 1 base from J, the gap between germline ends came to 13 bases. CDR3 bases: TGTGCCAGCAGGGAACAGACAGTTTCCTACGAGCAGTACTTC. Translating gives CASREQTVSYEQYF.

This clone appeared a few times. The J gene is TRBJ1-6, the V gene TRBV3-1 (or the pseudogene TRBV3-2), with D possibly being TRBD1 (5 bases). Deletions cut 9 bases from V and 0 bases from J, with 6 bases between. This CDR3 comprises 13 residues. The germline CDR1 and CDR2 sequences are LGHDT and YNNKEL (reference sequence). The CDR3 sequence is CASRGSYNSPLHF. CDR3 nucleotides: TGTGCCAGTAGGGGCTCCTATAATTCACCCCTCCACTTT.

The chain has TRBV21-1 and TRBJ1-2; the listed D gene, TRBD1, was not tested against the DNA. TRBV21-1 is termed a pseudogene. CDR3 size: 19 residues. DNA for the CDR3: TGTGCCAGCAGCAAAACCCGTCGCCAGGGGACGGTTGTTACCTATGGCTACACCTTC. Translation gives CASSKTRRQGTVVTYGYTF.